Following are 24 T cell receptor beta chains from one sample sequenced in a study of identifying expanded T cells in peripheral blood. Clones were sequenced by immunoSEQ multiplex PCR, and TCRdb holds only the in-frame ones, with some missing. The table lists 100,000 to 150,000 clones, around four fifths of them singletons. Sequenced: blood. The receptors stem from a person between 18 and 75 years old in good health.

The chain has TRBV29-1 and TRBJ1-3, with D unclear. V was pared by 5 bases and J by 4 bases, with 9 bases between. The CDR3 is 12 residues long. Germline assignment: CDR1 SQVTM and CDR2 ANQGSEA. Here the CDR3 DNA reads TGCAGCGTTTTGATACCGGGAAACACCATATATTTT. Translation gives CSVLIPGNTIYF.

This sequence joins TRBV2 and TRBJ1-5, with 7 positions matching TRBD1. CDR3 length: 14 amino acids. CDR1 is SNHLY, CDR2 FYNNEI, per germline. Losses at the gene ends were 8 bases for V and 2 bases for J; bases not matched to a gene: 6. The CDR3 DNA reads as TGTGCCAGCGCGAGTACAGGGGGCAATCAGCCCCAGCATTTT. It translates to CASASTGGNQPQHF.

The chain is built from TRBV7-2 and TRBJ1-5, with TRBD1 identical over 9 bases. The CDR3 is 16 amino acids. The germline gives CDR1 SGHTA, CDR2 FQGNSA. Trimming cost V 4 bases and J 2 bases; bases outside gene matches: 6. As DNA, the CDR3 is TGTGCCAGCAGCTCCACAGGGGGCACGGGCAATCAGCCCCAGCATTTT. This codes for CASSSTGGTGNQPQHF. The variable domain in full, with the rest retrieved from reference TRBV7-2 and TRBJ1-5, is GAGVSQSPSNKVTEKGKDVELRCDPISGHTALYWYRQSLGQGLEFLIYFQGNSAPDKSGLPSDRFSAERTGGSVSTLTIQRTQQEDSAVYLCASSSTGGTGNQPQHFGDGTRLSIL.

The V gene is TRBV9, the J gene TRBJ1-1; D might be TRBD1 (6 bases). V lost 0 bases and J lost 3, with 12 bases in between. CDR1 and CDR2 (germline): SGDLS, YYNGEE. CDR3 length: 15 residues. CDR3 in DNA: TGTGCCAGCAGCGTAGATGGGGGGGCACACACTGAAGCTTTCTTT. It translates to CASSVDGGAHTEAFF.

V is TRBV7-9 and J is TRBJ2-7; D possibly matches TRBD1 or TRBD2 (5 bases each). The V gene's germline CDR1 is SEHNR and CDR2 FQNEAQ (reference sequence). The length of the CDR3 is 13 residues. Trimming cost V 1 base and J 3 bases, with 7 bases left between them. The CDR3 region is CASSLGDGYEQYF. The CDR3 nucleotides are TGTGCCAGCAGCTTAGGGGACGGCTACGAGCAGTACTTC.

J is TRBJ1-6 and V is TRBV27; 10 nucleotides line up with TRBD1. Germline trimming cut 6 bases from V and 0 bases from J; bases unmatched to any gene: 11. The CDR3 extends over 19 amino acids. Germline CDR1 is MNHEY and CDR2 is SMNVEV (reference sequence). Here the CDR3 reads CASRSPGTGASSYNSPLHF. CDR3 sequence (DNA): TGTGCCAGCAGATCACCCGGGACAGGGGCTAGCTCCTATAATTCACCCCTCCACTTT.

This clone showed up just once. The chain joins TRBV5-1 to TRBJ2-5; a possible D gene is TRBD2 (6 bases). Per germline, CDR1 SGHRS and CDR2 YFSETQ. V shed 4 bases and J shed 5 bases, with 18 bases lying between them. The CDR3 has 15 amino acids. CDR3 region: CASSRGGSPLETQYF. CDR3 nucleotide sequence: TGCGCCAGCAGCCGTGGAGGGAGCCCACTGGAGACCCAGTACTTC.

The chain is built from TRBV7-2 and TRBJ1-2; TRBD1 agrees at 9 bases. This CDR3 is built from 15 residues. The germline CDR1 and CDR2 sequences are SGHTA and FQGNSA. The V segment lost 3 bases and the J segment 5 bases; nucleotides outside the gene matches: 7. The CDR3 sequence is CASSLDRGRRYGYTF. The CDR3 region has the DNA TGTGCCAGCAGCTTGGACAGGGGACGGAGGTATGGCTACACCTTC.

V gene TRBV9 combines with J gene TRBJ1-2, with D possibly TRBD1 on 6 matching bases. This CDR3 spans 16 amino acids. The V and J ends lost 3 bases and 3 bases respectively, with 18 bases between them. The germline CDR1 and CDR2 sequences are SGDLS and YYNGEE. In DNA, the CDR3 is TGTGCCAGCAGCGACCAACTACAGGGTCTTGACTATGGCTACACCTTC. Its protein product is CASSDQLQGLDYGYTF.

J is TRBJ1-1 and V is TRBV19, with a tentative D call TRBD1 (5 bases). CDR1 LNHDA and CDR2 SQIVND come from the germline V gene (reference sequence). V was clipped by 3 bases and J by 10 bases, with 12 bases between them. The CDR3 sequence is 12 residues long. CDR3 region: CASSMGLLGAFF. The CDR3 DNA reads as TGTGCCAGTAGTATGGGACTACTAGGAGCTTTCTTT.

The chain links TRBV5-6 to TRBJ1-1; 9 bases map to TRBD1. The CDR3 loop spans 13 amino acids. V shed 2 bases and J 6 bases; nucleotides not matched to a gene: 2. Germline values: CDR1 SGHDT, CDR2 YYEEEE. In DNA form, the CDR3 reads TGTGCCAGCAGCTTAAGACAGGGGGCTGAAGCTTTCTTT. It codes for CASSLRQGAEAFF. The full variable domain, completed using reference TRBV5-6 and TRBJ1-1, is DAGVTQSPTHLIKTRGQQVTLRCSPKSGHDTVSWYQQALGQGPQFIFQYYEEEERQRGNFPDRFSGHQFPNYSSELNVNALLLGDSALYLCASSLRQGAEAFFGQGTRLTVV.

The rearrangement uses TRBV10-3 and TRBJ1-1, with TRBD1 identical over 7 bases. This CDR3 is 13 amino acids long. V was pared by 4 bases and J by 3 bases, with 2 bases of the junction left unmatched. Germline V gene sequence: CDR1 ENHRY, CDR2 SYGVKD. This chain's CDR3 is CAISVRGDTEAFF. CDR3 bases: TGTGCCATCAGTGTCAGGGGGGACACTGAAGCTTTCTTT.

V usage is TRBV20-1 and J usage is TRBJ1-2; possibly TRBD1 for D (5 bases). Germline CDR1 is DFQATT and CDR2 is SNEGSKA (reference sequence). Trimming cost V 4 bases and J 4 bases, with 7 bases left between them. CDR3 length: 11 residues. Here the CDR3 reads CSANRPYGYTF. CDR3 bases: TGCAGTGCTAACAGGCCCTATGGCTACACCTTC.

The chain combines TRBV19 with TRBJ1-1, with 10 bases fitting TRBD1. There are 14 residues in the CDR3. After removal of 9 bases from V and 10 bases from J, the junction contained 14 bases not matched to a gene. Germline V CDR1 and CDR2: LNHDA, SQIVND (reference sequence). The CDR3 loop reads CASNLRGQGSRAFF. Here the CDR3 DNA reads TGTGCCAGCAACTTGCGGGGACAGGGGTCGAGAGCTTTCTTT.

The CDR3 sequence is CASSERMGNYGYTF. The CDR3 nucleotides read TGTGCCAGCAGTGAGCGGATGGGGAACTATGGCTACACCTTC. This chain links TRBV2 with TRBJ1-2; no reliable D call. This CDR3 has 14 residues. The V end was cut by 3 bases, the J end by 2 bases, with 10 bases between. Germline values: CDR1 SNHLY, CDR2 FYNNEI. The full variable domain, completed using reference TRBV2 and TRBJ1-2, is EPEVTQTPSHQVTQMGQEVILRCVPISNHLYFYWYRQILGQKVEFLVSFYNNEISEKSEIFDDQFSVERPDGSNFTLKIRSTKLEDSAMYFCASSERMGNYGYTFGSGTRLTVV.

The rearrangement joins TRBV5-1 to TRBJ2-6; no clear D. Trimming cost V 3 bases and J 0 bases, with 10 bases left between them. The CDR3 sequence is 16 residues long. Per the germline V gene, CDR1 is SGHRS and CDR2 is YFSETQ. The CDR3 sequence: CASSSGHASGANVLTF. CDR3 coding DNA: TGCGCCAGCAGCTCCGGTCACGCCTCTGGGGCCAACGTCCTGACTTTC.

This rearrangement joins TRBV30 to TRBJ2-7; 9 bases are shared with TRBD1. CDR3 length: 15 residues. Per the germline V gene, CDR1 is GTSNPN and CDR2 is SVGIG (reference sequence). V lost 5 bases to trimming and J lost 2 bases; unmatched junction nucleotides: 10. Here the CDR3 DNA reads TGTGCCTGGGTGATTAAGGGACAGGGACCCTACGAGCAGTACTTC. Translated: CAWVIKGQGPYEQYF.

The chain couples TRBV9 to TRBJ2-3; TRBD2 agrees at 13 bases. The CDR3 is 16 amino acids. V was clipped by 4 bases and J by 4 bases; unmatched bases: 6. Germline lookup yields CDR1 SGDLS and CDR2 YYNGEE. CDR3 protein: CASSLTSGGAPDTQYF. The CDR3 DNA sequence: TGTGCCAGCAGCCTCACTAGCGGGGGGGCCCCAGATACGCAGTATTTT.

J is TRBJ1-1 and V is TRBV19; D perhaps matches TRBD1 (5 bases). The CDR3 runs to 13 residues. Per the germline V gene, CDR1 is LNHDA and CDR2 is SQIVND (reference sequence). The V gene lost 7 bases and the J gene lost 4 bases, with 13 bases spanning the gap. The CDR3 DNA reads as TGTGCCAGTACCTGGGGGGGATCCACTGAAGCTTTCTTT. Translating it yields CASTWGGSTEAFF. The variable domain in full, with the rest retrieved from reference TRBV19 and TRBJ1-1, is DGGITQSPKYLFRKEGQNVTLSCEQNLNHDAMYWYRQDPGQGLRLIYYSQIVNDFQKGDIAEGYSVSREKKESFPLTVTSAQKNPTAFYLCASTWGGSTEAFFGQGTRLTVV.

CDR3 loop: CASSFGTAANYGYTF. The CDR3 bases are TGTGCCAGCAGCTTCGGGACAGCCGCTAACTATGGCTACACCTTC. The chain combines TRBV11-3 with TRBJ1-2, with 7 bases matching TRBD1. Per the germline V gene, CDR1 is SGHNT and CDR2 is YENEEA. V was clipped by 3 bases and J by 0 bases; unmatched bases: 4. This CDR3 contains 15 residues.

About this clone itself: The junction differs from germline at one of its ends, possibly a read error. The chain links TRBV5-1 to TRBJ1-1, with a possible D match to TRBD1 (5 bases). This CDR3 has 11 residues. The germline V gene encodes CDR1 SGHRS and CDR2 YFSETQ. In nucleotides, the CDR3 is TGCGCCAGCAGGTTGGGGGCTGAAGCTTTCTTT. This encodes CASRLGAEAFF.

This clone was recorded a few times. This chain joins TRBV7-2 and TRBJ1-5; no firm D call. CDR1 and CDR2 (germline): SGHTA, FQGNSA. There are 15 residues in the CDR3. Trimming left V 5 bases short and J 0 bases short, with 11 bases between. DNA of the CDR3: TGTGCCAGCAGCGTAAGGGTAGCTAGCAATCAGCCCCAGCATTTT. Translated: CASSVRVASNQPQHF. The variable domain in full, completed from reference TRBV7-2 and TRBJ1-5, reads GAGVSQSPSNKVTEKGKDVELRCDPISGHTALYWYRQSLGQGLEFLIYFQGNSAPDKSGLPSDRFSAERTGGSVSTLTIQRTQQEDSAVYLCASSVRVASNQPQHFGDGTRLSIL.

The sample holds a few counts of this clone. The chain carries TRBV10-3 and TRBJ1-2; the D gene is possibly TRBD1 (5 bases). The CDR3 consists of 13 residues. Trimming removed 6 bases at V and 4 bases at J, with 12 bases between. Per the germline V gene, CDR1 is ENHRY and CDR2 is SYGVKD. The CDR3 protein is CAIREDSTYGYTF. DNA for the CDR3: TGTGCCATCAGGGAAGACAGCACCTATGGCTACACCTTC.

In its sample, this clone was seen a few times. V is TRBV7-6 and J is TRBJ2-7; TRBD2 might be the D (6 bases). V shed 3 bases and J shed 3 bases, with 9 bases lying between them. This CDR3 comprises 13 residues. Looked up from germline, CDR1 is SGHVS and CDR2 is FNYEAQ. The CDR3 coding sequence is TGTGCCAGCAGCTTGGGGGGATTCTACGAGCAGTACTTC. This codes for CASSLGGFYEQYF.